This is a list of T cell receptor beta chains from one sample in a study of human T cells and chemical hapten exposure. A single record per CDR3 protein comes from TCRdb applying MiXCR to the RACE reads. Of around 120,000 distinct CDR3 sequences listed, 13% are singletons. The sample here was whole blood, taken in connection with sensitization to the hapten diphenylcyclopropenone (DPC). The receptors derive from a woman aged 18-29 years with alopecia areata. Some clones in this sample may be carry-over from other donors' samples. The CDR3 runs from the conserved cysteine through the conserved F or W. Fields, in order: CDR3 protein, D gene, J gene, V gene. D genes are given only for firm matches.

CDR3 protein: CASSLVRGAGNTIYF; D gene: -; J gene: TRBJ1-3; V gene: TRBV7-9
CDR3 protein: CASSGVAGLVTGELFF; D gene: -; J gene: TRBJ2-2; V gene: TRBV27
CDR3 protein: CASSLGTANEQFF; D gene: TRBD1; J gene: TRBJ2-1; V gene: TRBV27
CDR3 protein: CSARDPTEAFF; D gene: -; J gene: TRBJ1-1; V gene: TRBV20-1
CDR3 protein: CASSLAGGFPSVF; D gene: -; J gene: TRBJ1-5; V gene: TRBV7-6
CDR3 protein: CASSLVSGRQFF; D gene: -; J gene: TRBJ2-1; V gene: TRBV12-3/TRBV12-4
CDR3 protein: CSAPAPPGGSDTEALF; D gene: -; J gene: TRBJ1-1; V gene: TRBV29-1
CDR3 protein: CASSLTSGGLQETQYF; D gene: TRBD2; J gene: TRBJ2-5; V gene: TRBV5-1
CDR3 protein: CSAYEDGYYGYTF; D gene: -; J gene: TRBJ1-2; V gene: TRBV20-1
CDR3 protein: CASSLEDINQADTQYF; D gene: -; J gene: TRBJ2-3; V gene: TRBV11-2
CDR3 protein: CASSPHRGQGNTEAFF; D gene: TRBD1; J gene: TRBJ1-1; V gene: TRBV6-6
CDR3 protein: CATQIARGGAPGELFF; D gene: TRBD2; J gene: TRBJ2-2; V gene: TRBV12-3/TRBV12-4
CDR3 protein: CASSGTVKNSPLHF; D gene: -; J gene: TRBJ1-6; V gene: TRBV12-3/TRBV12-4
CDR3 protein: CASSLNSLGEQYF; D gene: -; J gene: TRBJ2-7; V gene: TRBV12-3/TRBV12-4
CDR3 protein: CASSRFDGPNTGELFF; D gene: -; J gene: TRBJ2-2; V gene: TRBV7-6
CDR3 protein: CATLITGELFF; D gene: -; J gene: TRBJ2-2; V gene: TRBV2
CDR3 protein: CSVSSSGNTIYF; D gene: -; J gene: TRBJ1-3; V gene: TRBV29-1
CDR3 protein: CASSRGAIEQFF; D gene: -; J gene: TRBJ2-1; V gene: TRBV6-6
CDR3 protein: CASSQEVPGLEGGTQYF; D gene: TRBD2; J gene: TRBJ2-5; V gene: TRBV14
CDR3 protein: CSVEDRAGAGNTIYF; D gene: -; J gene: TRBJ1-3; V gene: TRBV29-1
CDR3 protein: CASSRELSGGPRYNEQFF; D gene: TRBD2; J gene: TRBJ2-1; V gene: TRBV4-3
CDR3 protein: CASSLGLDGTITGYTF; D gene: -; J gene: TRBJ1-2; V gene: TRBV5-5
CDR3 protein: CASSYTGGLGEQFF; D gene: -; J gene: TRBJ2-1; V gene: TRBV7-3
CDR3 protein: CASSYSPLEQYF; D gene: -; J gene: TRBJ2-7; V gene: TRBV6-2/TRBV6-3
CDR3 protein: CASSQGTGEAFF; D gene: TRBD1; J gene: TRBJ1-1; V gene: TRBV5-1
CDR3 protein: CASSSGRVVETQYF; D gene: TRBD2; J gene: TRBJ2-5; V gene: TRBV5-5
CDR3 protein: CASSLDKRPGQGSTDTQYF; D gene: TRBD1; J gene: TRBJ2-3; V gene: TRBV11-2